The present TCR beta chain was sequenced within a study of prognosis after radiotherapy for stage I lung cancer. Overall study: There were seven patients whose tumors were squamous cell carcinoma and approximately eleven whose tumors were adenocarcinoma. The study recorded distant metastases in four patients (median around seven months) after radiotherapy and no significant progression in fewer than 18. Study results and caveats: The study found that unique TCR clone counts fell after stereotactic body radiation therapy, median around 9,500 versus 6,500.

Genomic DNA served as the source from which two-round multiplex PCR generated TCR beta CDR3 amplicons. Primers targeting each individual TRBV and TRBJ gene were applied in first-round PCR. TCRdb processed the multiplex PCR reads anew with MiXCR; each CDR3 protein has one entry. The sample contains about 26,000 distinct CDR3 sequences, around 30% of which appear only once. This clonotype was detected ten times or more. The antigen remains undetermined. CDR1 SNHLY and CDR2 FYNNEI come from the germline V gene. Losses at the gene ends were 6 bases for V and 3 bases for J; bases not matched to a gene: 4. This CDR3 spans 15 amino acids. The patient cohort was node-negative on CT and PET/CT, with no prior chemotherapy, radiotherapy or other malignancies.

The sequence came from a donor over 45 with non-small cell lung cancer. The sample here was PBMCs, taken before or after stereotactic body radiation therapy (not recorded which). The rearrangement uses TRBV2 and TRBJ1-4; TRBD1 agrees at 10 bases. CDR3 bases: TGTGCCAGCAGGCGGGACAGGGGCCCTAATGAAAAACTGTTTTTT. As protein: CASRRDRGPNEKLFF.